This T cell receptor beta chain is drawn from a study of blood T cell repertoires in COVID-19. Study overall: Samples taken during acute and convalescent COVID-19 were collected in the United States, Italy and Spain. The analysed material was cDNA or gDNA that came from T cells, B-cell-depleted T cells, or PBMCs.

Seattle researchers signed up patients amid active infection and tracked them longitudinally. Repertoires were generated with immunoSEQ multiplex PCR, while TCRdb's copy carries only in-frame clones and drops some. Among 100,000 to 150,000 clones listed, approximately 90% were seen once. CDR3 size: 12 residues. With V trimmed by 5 bases and J by 4 bases, 3 bases remained unmatched. Germline CDR1 and CDR2: SQVTM and ANQGSEA. This clonotype originated in a man in his sixties with COVID-19, enrolled during active disease. V and J are TRBV29-1 and TRBJ1-2; 8 nucleotides align to TRBD1. Source material: peripheral blood. This chain's CDR3 is CSVPQGVYGYTF. CDR3 DNA: TGCAGCGTTCCACAGGGGGTCTATGGCTACACCTTC.